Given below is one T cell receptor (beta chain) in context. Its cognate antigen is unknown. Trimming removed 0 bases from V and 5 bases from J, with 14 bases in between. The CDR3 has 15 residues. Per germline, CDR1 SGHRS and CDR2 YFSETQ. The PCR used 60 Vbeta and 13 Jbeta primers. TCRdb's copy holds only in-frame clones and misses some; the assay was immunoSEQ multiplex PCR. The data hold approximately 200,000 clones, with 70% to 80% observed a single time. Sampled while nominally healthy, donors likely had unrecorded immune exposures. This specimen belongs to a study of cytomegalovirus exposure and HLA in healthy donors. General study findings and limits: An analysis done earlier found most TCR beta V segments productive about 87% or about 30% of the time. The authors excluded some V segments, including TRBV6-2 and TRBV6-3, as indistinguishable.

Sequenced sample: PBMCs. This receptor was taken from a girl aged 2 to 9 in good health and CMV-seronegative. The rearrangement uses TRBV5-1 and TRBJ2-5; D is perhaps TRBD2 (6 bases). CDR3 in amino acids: CASSLAGTGEETQYF. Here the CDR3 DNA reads TGCGCCAGCAGCTTGGCCGGGACGGGGGAGGAGACCCAGTACTTC.